A single sample is the source of the 8 T cell receptor beta chains below, sequenced in a study of blood T cells in healthy people across ages. Then a second PCR, running roughly 7 to 11 cycles, was carried out with a sample-barcoded 5' primer and a J-beta primer mix. TCRdb called the 5' RACE reads again in MiXCR, with one record for every CDR3 protein. The profile shows a few hundred thousand distinct CDR3 sequences, about 27% of them singletons. This sample was shared with a second study, whose subject was T cells of mothers and their children.

The sequencing sample was made of blood. The source is a boy aged 2-15 years in good health.

In its sample, this clonotype was seen a few times. The chain recombines TRBV10-3 with TRBJ1-1; D call uncertain. The CDR3 is 13 amino acids. Trimming stripped 6 bases from V and 0 bases from J, with 8 bases between. Germline CDR1 and CDR2: ENHRY and SYGVKD. Here the CDR3 DNA reads TGTGCCATCAGGGAGGGTTTGAACACTGAAGCTTTCTTT. Encoded protein: CAIREGLNTEAFF.

The CDR3 coding sequence is TGTGCCAGCAGTACTAGGGGCAGCTCCTACGAGCAGTACTTC. Amino acid sequence: CASSTRGSSYEQYF. The chain carries TRBV2 and TRBJ2-7, with D possibly called TRBD1 or TRBD2 (5 bases each). The CDR3 is 14 amino acids. Per the germline V gene, CDR1 is SNHLY and CDR2 is FYNNEI. V dropped 5 bases and J dropped 0 bases, with 11 bases sitting between them. Full variable domain (remainder filled in from reference TRBV2 and TRBJ2-7): EPEVTQTPSHQVTQMGQEVILRCVPISNHLYFYWYRQILGQKVEFLVSFYNNEISEKSEIFDDQFSVERPDGSNFTLKIRSTKLEDSAMYFCASSTRGSSYEQYFGPGTRLTVT.

By share of the sample, this clonotype is medium-sized. This chain connects TRBV4-3 to TRBJ2-5; 12 bases are shared with TRBD2. Germline CDR1 LGHNA, CDR2 YSLEER. J was trimmed by 7 bases and V by 0 bases; bases with no gene match: 6. CDR3 length equals 16 residues. The CDR3: CASSQERTSGVGTQYF. CDR3 sequence (DNA): TGCGCCAGCAGCCAAGAAAGGACTAGCGGGGTGGGGACCCAGTACTTC.

This clonotype appeared a few times. The chain uses TRBV29-1 and TRBJ2-3; possible D gene TRBD2, 6 bases. V lost 4 bases to trimming and J lost 5 bases, with 16 bases between them. The CDR3 has 14 residues. Germline V gene sequence: CDR1 SQVTM, CDR2 ANQGSEA. This CDR3 reads CSVVSSESGDTQYF. The CDR3 DNA sequence: TGCAGCGTTGTGTCTAGCGAATCAGGAGATACGCAGTATTTT.

This clonotype was observed a handful of times. The chain combines TRBV25-1 with TRBJ1-3; D remains unclear. Per germline, CDR1 MGHDK and CDR2 SYGVNS. CDR3 length: 10 residues. The V end was cut by 10 bases, the J end by 0 bases, with 1 base between. DNA of the CDR3: TGTGCCACCTCTGGAAACACCATATATTTT. Residues: CATSGNTIYF. Drawing the rest from reference TRBV25-1 and TRBJ1-3, the complete variable domain is EADIYQTPRYLVIGTGKKITLECSQTMGHDKMYWYQQDPGMELHLIHYSYGVNSTEKGDLSSESTVSRIRTEHFPLTLESARPSHTSQYLCATSGNTIYFGEGSWLTVV.

The J gene is TRBJ1-4, the V gene TRBV20-1, with D tentatively TRBD1 (6 bases). From germline, CDR1 is DFQATT and CDR2 SNEGSKA (reference sequence). The CDR3 spans 14 residues. V lost 6 bases and J lost 8, with 19 bases in between. CDR3 residues: CSAPRPGEGEKLFF. The CDR3 DNA reads as TGCAGTGCCCCCCGGCCAGGGGAGGGAGAAAAACTGTTTTTT.

V gene TRBV20-1 combines with J gene TRBJ2-1; the match to TRBD1 covers 8 bases. CDR3 length: 14 amino acids. CDR1 DFQATT and CDR2 SNEGSKA come from the germline V gene (reference sequence). The V gene end was trimmed by 4 bases and the J gene end by 6 bases; junction bases not matched to a gene: 8. CDR3 protein: CSANPRGRINEQFF. Written as DNA, the CDR3 is TGCAGTGCTAACCCCAGGGGGCGCATCAATGAGCAGTTCTTC.

The chain combines TRBV15 with TRBJ2-3; either TRBD1 or TRBD2 may supply D (6 bases each). The CDR3 is 14 residues long. The germline V gene encodes CDR1 LNHNV and CDR2 YYDKDF (reference sequence). V lost 5 bases and J lost 6, with 15 bases in between. CDR3 residues: CATSLEGGPDTQYF. As DNA, the CDR3 is TGTGCCACCAGCTTAGAGGGGGGACCGGATACGCAGTATTTT.